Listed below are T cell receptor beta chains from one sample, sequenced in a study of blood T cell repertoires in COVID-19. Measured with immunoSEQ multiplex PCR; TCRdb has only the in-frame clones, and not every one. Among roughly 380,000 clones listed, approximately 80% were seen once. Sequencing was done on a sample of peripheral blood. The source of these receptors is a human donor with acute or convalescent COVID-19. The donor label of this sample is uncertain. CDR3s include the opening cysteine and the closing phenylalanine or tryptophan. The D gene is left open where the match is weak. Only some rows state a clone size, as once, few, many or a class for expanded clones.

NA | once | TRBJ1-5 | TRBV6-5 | TGTGCCAGCAGTTCAGGGTTACAGCCCCAGCATTTT | CASSSGLQPQHF
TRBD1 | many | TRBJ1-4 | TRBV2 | TGTGCCAGCAGTCAAACAGGGGGCGGTGAAAAACTGTTTTTT | CASSQTGGGEKLFF
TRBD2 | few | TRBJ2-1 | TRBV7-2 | TGTGCCAGCAGCAATCGACTAGCGGGGGGCAATGAGCAGTTCTTC | CASSNRLAGGNEQFF
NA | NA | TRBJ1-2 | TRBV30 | TGTGCCTGGAGATCGCAAGGGGAAGGAAATGGCTACACCTTC | CAWRSQGEGNGYTF
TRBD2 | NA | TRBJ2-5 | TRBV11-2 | TGTGCCAGCAGTAAAACTAGCGGGGTCCAAGAGACCCAGTACTTC | CASSKTSGVQETQYF
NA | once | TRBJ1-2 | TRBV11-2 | TGTGCCAGCAGCTTAGATGGGGGCGGGTATGGCTACACCTTC | CASSLDGGGYGYTF
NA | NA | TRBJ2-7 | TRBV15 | TGTGCCACCAGCAGAGGAGGGCAGGCCTCCTACGAGCAGTACTTC | CATSRGGQASYEQYF
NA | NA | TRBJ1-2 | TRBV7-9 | TGTGCCAGCAGCCTCGAAGGTTTCAGGCGAGGCTACACCTTC | CASSLEGFRRGYTF
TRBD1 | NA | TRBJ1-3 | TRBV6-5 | TGTGCCAGCAGGAGACAGGGAGCTGGAAACACCATATATTTT | CASRRQGAGNTIYF
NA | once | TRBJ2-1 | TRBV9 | TGTGCCAGCAGCGTCCGACAGGCCAACTACAATGAGCAGTTCTTC | CASSVRQANYNEQFF
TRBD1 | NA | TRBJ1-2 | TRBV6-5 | TGTGCCAGCAGAAGAGGACAGGGGGGCTACACCTTC | CASRRGQGGYTF
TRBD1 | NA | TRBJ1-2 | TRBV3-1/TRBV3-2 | TGTGCCAGCAGCTCCCTAGCTAGGACAGGGAATAATGGCTACACCTTC | CASSSLARTGNNGYTF